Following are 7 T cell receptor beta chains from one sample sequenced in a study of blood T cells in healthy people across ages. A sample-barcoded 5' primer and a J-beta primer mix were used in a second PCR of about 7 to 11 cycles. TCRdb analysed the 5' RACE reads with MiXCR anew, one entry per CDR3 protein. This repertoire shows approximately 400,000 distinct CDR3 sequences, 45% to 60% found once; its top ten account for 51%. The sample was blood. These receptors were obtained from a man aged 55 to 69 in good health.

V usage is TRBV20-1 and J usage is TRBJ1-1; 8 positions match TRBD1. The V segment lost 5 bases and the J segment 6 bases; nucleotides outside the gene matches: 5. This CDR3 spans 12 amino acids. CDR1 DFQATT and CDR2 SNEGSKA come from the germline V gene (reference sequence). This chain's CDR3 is CSAQGQGSEAFF. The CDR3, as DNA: TGCAGTGCTCAAGGACAGGGATCTGAAGCTTTCTTT.

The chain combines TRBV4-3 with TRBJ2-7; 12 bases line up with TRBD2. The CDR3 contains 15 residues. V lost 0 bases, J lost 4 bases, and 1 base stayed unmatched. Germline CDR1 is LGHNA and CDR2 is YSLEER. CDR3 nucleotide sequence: TGCGCCAGCAGCCAAGACACTAGCGGGAGGTACGAGCAGTACTTC. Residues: CASSQDTSGRYEQYF.

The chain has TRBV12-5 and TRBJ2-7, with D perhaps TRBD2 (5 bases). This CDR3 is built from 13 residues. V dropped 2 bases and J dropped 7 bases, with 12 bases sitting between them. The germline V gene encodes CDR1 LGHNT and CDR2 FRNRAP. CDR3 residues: CASGLTGGSEQYF. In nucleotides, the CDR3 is TGTGCTAGTGGTTTGACCGGTGGGAGTGAGCAGTACTTC.

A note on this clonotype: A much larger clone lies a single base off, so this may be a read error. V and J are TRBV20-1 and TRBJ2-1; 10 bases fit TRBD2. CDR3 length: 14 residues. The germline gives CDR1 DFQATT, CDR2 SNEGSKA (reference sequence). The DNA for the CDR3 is TGCGGTGCTAGTAGGGCTAGCGGGAGAGACGAGCAGTTCTTC. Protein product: CGASRASGRDEQFF.

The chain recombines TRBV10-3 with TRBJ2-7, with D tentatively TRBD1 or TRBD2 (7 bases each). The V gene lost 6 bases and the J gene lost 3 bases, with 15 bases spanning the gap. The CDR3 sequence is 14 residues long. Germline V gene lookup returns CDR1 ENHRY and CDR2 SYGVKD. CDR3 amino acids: CAIRQGGKGYEQYF. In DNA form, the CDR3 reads TGTGCCATCAGGCAGGGGGGGAAGGGCTACGAGCAGTACTTC.

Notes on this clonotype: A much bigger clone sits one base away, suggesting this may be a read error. CDR3: CATRGGSGGPRTDAQYF. In DNA, the CDR3 is TGTGCCACCAGAGGGGGTAGCGGGGGACCTCGCACAGATGCGCAGTATTTT. The rearrangement uses TRBV6-1 and TRBJ2-3; 9 bases agree with TRBD2. CDR1 MNHNS and CDR2 SASEGT come from the germline V gene. This CDR3 contains 17 residues.

CDR3 region: CASSELTGVEEKLFF. CDR3 nucleotides: TGTGCCAGCAGTGAACTGACAGGGGTGGAGGAAAAACTGTTTTTT. The rearrangement uses TRBV12-3 or TRBV12-4 and TRBJ1-4, with TRBD1 identical over 8 bases. This CDR3 has 15 residues. The ends lost 5 bases at V and 8 bases at J; junction bases unmatched: 10.